This TCR beta chain came from a study of blood T cells in healthy people across ages. Germline-derived CDR1 and CDR2 are DFQATT and SNEGSKA (reference sequence). This CDR3 spans 14 amino acids. A second roughly 7 to 11 cycle PCR used barcoded and J-beta primers. TCRdb fed the 5' RACE reads into MiXCR, producing one record per CDR3 protein. The sample holds 650,000 to 1,000,000 distinct CDR3 sequences, 35% to 40% seen once. As concerns this clonotype: Germline and junction disagree at one end, which may indicate a read error.

The sequenced material came from blood. The V and J genes are TRBV20-1 and TRBJ1-6, with 8 bases matching TRBD1. The sequence came from a man aged 18 to 29 in good health. The CDR3 bases are TGCAGTGCTAGGGGGGACAGGCTCGTTTCACCCCCCCACTTT. Translated, it gives CSARGDRLVSPPHF.